This TCR beta chain comes out of a study of T cell changes during pregnancy in multiple sclerosis. This clone was found once. TCRdb's table, derived via immunoSEQ multiplex PCR, lists solely in-frame clones and lacks some. The sample includes tens of thousands of clones, roughly 92% of them seen just once. Sequenced material: CD4+ T cells from peripheral blood mononuclear cells, taken in the third trimester of pregnancy. The sequence was collected from a female donor with multiple sclerosis, enrolled in a pregnancy study.

This chain's CDR3 is CASSLGRGAVNEQFF. The DNA for the CDR3 is TGTGCCAGCAGCCTGGGCAGGGGCGCGGTCAATGAGCAGTTCTTC. The chain recombines TRBV7-6 with TRBJ2-1; perhaps TRBD1 as D (6 bases). The CDR3 spans 15 residues. Germline CDR1 is SGHVS and CDR2 is FNYEAQ. Trimming took off 5 bases at V and 6 bases at J, with 17 bases between the two ends.